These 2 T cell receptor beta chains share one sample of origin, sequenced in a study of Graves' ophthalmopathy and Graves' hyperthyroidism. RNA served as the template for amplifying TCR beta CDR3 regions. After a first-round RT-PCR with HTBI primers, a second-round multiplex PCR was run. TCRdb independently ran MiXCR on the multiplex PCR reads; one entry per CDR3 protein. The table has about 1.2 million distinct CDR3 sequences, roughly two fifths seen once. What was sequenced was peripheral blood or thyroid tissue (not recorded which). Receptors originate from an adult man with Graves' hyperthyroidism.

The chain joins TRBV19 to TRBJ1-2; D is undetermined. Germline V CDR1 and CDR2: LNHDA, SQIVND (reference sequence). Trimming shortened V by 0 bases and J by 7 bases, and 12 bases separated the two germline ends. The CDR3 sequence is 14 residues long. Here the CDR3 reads CASSIDHPGSGYTF. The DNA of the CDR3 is TGTGCCAGTAGTATAGATCACCCGGGGAGTGGCTACACCTTC.

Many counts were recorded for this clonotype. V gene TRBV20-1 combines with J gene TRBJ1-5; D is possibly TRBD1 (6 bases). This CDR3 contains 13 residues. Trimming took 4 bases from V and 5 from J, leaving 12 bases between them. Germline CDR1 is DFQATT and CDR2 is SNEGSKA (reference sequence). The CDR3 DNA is TGCAGTGCTACCAAACAGGGCCATCAGCCCCAGCATTTT. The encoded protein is CSATKQGHQPQHF.